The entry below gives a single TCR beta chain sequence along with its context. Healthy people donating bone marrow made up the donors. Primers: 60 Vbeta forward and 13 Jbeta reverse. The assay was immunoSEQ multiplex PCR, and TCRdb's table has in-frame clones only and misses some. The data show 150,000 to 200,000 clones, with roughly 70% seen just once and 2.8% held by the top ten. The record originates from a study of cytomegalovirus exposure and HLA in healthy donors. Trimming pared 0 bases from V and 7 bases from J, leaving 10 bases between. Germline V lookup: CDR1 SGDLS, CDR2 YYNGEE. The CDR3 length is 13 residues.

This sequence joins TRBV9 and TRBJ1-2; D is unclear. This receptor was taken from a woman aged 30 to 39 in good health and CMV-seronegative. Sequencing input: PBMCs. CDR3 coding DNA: TGTGCCAGCAGCGTAGTAACAGATCTTGGCTACACCTTC. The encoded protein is CASSVVTDLGYTF.